The T cell receptor beta chain described here comes from a study of shared clonotypes between healthy human individuals. Study context: Donors were a couple of women and a few men aged 18 to 49.

Clones were sequenced by immunoSEQ multiplex PCR, and TCRdb holds only the in-frame ones, with some missing. The sample gives about 1,500,000 clones, around 97% of which show up once; 0.95% to 1.5% is in the top ten. This clone turned up a few times. This sample also contains other DNA sequences that code for the same CDR3. From germline, CDR1 is SGHDT and CDR2 YYEEEE. Trimming removed 0 bases at V and 1 base at J, with 4 bases between. This CDR3 comprises 13 residues. The clonotype originates from a man aged 25 to 40 in good health. Input material: naive CD4+ T cells sorted from blood. Described subset: CD45RA+ positively selected. The rearrangement uses TRBV5-6 and TRBJ1-1, with D uncertain. This CDR3 reads CASSLGRNTEAFF. In DNA, the CDR3 is TGTGCCAGCAGCTTGGGGCGGAACACTGAAGCTTTCTTT. Variable domain in full (rest from reference TRBV5-6 and TRBJ1-1): DAGVTQSPTHLIKTRGQQVTLRCSPKSGHDTVSWYQQALGQGPQFIFQYYEEEERQRGNFPDRFSGHQFPNYSSELNVNALLLGDSALYLCASSLGRNTEAFFGQGTRLTVV.